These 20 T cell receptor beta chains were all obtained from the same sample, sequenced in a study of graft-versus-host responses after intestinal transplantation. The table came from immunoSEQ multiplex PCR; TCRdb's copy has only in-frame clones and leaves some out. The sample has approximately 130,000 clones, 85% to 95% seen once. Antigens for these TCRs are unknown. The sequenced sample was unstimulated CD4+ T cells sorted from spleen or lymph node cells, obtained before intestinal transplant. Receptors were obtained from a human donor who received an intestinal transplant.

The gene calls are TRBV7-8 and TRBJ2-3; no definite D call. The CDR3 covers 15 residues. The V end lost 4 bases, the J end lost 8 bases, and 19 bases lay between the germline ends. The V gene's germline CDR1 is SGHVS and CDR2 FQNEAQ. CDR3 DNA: TGTGCCAGCAGCTCTCCGGGCCCCCCTCCGGGTACGCAGTATTTT. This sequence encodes CASSSPGPPPGTQYF.

In DNA, the CDR3 is TGTGCCAGCAGCAAAGGGAGAGGGATGGATAGCAATCAGCCCCAGCATTTT. Its translation is CASSKGRGMDSNQPQHF. The rearrangement uses TRBV21-1 and TRBJ1-5. TRBV21-1 is noted as a pseudogene. The CDR3 consists of 17 residues.

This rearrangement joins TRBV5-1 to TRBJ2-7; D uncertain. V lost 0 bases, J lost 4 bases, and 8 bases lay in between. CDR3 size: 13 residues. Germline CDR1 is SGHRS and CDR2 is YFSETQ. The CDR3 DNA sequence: TGCGCCAGCAGCTTGGCCGTCAGGTACGAGCAGTACTTC. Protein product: CASSLAVRYEQYF.

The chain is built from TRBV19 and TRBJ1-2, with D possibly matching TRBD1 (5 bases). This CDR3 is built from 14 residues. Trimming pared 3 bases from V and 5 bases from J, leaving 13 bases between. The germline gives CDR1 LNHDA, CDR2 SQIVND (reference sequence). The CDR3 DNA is TGTGCCAGTAGTATTCCGGGACGAAGTTATGGCTACACCTTC. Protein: CASSIPGRSYGYTF.

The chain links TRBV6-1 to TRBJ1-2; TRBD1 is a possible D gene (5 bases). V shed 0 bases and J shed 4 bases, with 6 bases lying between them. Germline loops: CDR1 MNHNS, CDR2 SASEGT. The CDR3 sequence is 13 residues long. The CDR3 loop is CASSEADTYGYTF. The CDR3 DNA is TGTGCCAGCAGTGAAGCGGACACCTATGGCTACACCTTC.

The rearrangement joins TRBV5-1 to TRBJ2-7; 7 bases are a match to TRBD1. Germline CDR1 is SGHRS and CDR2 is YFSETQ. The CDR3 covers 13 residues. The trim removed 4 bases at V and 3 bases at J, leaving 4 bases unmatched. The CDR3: CASSRGQNYEQYF. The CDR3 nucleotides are TGCGCCAGCAGCAGGGGACAGAACTACGAGCAGTACTTC.

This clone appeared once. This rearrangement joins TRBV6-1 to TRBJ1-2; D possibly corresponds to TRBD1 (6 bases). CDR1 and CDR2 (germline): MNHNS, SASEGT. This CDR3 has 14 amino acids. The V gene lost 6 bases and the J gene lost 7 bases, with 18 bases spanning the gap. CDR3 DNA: TGTGCCAGCAGCAACGGGCCGGGGGCGCGTGGCTACACCTTC. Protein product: CASSNGPGARGYTF.

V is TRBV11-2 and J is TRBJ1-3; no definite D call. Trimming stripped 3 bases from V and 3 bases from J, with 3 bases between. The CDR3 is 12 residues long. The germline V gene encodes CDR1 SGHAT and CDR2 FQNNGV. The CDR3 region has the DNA TGTGCCAGCAGCTTGGTTGGAAACACCATATATTTT. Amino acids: CASSLVGNTIYF.

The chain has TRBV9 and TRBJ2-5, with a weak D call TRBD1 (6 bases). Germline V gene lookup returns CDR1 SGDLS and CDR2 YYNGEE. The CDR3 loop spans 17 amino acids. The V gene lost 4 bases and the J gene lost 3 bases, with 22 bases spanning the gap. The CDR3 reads CASSLTPGQVGEETQYF. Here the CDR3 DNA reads TGTGCCAGCAGCTTAACGCCGGGACAAGTGGGGGAAGAGACCCAGTACTTC.

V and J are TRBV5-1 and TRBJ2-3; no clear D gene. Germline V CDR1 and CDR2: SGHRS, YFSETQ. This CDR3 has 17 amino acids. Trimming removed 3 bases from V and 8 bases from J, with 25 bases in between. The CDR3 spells CASSSSPLSAATSTQYF. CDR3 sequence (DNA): TGCGCCAGCAGCTCCTCCCCCCTCAGTGCCGCCACAAGTACGCAGTATTTT.

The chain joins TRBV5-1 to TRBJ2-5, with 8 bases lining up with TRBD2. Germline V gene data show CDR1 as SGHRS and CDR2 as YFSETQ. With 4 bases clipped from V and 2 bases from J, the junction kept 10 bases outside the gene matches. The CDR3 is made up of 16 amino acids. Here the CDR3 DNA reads TGCGCCAGCAGCCGGCCCCAGCGGGGGCCACAAGAGACCCAGTACTTC. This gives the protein CASSRPQRGPQETQYF.

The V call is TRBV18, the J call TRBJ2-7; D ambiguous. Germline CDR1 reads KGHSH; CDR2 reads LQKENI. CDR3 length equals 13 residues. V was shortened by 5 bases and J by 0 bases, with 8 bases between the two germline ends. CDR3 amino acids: CASSSRNSYEQYF. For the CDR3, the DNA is TGTGCCAGCTCATCAAGAAACTCCTACGAGCAGTACTTC.

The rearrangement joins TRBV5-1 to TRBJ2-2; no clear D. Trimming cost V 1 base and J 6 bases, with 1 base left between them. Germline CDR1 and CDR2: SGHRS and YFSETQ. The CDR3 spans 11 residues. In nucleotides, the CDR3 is TGCGCCAGCAGCTTGCCCGGGGAGCTGTTTTTT. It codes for CASSLPGELFF.

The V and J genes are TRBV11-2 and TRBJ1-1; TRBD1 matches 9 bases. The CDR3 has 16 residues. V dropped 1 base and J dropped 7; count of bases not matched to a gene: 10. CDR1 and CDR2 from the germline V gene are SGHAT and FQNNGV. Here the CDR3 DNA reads TGTGCCAGCAGCTTAGTTCTGGACAGGGGAGTTGGTGAAGCTTTCTTT. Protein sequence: CASSLVLDRGVGEAFF.

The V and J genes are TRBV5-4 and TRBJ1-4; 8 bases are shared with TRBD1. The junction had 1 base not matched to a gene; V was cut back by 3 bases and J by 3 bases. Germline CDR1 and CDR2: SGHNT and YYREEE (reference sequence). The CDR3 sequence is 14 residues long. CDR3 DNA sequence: TGTGCCAGCAGCTGGGACAGGTCTAATGAAAAACTGTTTTTT. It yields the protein CASSWDRSNEKLFF.

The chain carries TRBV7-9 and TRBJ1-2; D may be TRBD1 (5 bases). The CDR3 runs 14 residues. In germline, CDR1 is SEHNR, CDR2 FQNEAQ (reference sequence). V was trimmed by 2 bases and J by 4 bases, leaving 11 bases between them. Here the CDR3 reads CASSLMGHTYGYTF. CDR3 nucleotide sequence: TGTGCCAGCAGCTTAATGGGGCATACCTATGGCTACACCTTC. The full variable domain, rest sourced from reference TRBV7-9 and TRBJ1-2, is DTGVSQNPRHKITKRGQNVTFRCDPISEHNRLYWYRQTLGQGPEFLTYFQNEAQLEKSRLLSDRFSAERPKGSFSTLEIQRTEQGDSAMYLCASSLMGHTYGYTFGSGTRLTVV.

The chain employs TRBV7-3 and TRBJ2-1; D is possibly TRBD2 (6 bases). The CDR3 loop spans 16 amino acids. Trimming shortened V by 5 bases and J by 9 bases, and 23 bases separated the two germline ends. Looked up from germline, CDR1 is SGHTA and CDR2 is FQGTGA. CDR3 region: CASSLGGTVASGEQFF. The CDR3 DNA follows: TGTGCCAGCAGCCTAGGTGGGACTGTAGCATCTGGTGAGCAGTTCTTC.

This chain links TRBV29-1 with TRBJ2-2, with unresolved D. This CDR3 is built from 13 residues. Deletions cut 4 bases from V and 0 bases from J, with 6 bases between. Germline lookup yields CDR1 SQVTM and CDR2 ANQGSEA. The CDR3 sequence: CSVAGANTGELFF. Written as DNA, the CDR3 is TGCAGCGTTGCCGGTGCGAACACCGGGGAGCTGTTTTTT.

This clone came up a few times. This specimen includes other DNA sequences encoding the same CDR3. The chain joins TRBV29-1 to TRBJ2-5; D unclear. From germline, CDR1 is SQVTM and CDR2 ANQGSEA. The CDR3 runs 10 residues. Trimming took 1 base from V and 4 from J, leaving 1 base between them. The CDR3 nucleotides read TGCAGCGTTGAAGGAGAGACCCAGTACTTC. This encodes CSVEGETQYF.

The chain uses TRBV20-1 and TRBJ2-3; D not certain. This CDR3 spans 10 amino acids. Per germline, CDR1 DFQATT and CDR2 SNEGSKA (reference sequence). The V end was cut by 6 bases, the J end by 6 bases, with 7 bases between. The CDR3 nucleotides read TGCAGTGCCTTTATTGATACGCAGTATTTT. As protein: CSAFIDTQYF.